The 29 T cell receptor beta chains below all came from one sample that was sequenced in a study of blood T cell repertoires in COVID-19. Some clones are missing from TCRdb's copy, which holds only in-frame ones; the method was immunoSEQ multiplex PCR. This table holds some 200,000 clones, 90% found once. The sample was peripheral blood. The receptors derive from a man between 45 and 60 years old with acute or convalescent COVID-19.

This chain's CDR3 is CASSFVSNTGELFF. CDR3 in DNA: TGTGCCAGCAGCTTCGTTTCGAACACCGGGGAGCTGTTTTTT. V usage is TRBV11-1 and J usage is TRBJ2-2; D gene ambiguous. Germline V gene lookup returns CDR1 SGHAT and CDR2 FQDESV (reference sequence). Deletions cut 3 bases from V and 0 bases from J, with 5 bases between. CDR3 length: 14 residues.

The chain combines TRBV7-2 with TRBJ2-5; TRBD1 matches at 11 bases. The germline V gene has CDR1 SGHTA and CDR2 FQGNSA. Trimming took 7 bases from V and 4 from J; bases not matched to a gene: 5. This CDR3 contains 14 residues. CDR3 nucleotide sequence: TGTGCCAGCACCGAGGACAGGGGGCGAGAGACCCAGTACTTC. Its protein product is CASTEDRGRETQYF.

A single count supports this clone. The gene calls are TRBV6-2 or TRBV6-3 and TRBJ1-5, with D possibly being TRBD1 (6 bases). Germline lookup yields CDR1 MNHEY and CDR2 SVGEGT. V lost 2 bases to trimming and J lost 1 base, with 12 bases between them. The CDR3 covers 16 residues. The CDR3 spells CASSYRDILSNQPQHF. CDR3 DNA sequence: TGTGCCAGCAGTTACCGGGACATATTGAGCAATCAGCCCCAGCATTTT.

This chain connects TRBV28 to TRBJ1-2; D is ambiguous. The V end was cut by 4 bases, the J end by 2 bases, with 5 bases between. The CDR3 is made up of 12 amino acids. Per the germline V gene, CDR1 is MDHEN and CDR2 is SYDVKM. CDR3 in DNA: TGTGCCAGCAGTTGGCAGAACTATGGCTACACCTTC. It encodes CASSWQNYGYTF.

The chain links TRBV6-2 or TRBV6-3 to TRBJ1-6, with 8 bases fitting TRBD1. V was pared by 0 bases and J by 0 bases, with 7 bases of the junction left unmatched. Germline CDR1 MNHEY, CDR2 SVGEGT. The CDR3 totals 19 residues. The CDR3, as DNA: TGTGCCAGCAGTTACTCAAGGACAGGGCCAAGCTCCTATAATTCACCCCTCCACTTT. Encoded protein: CASSYSRTGPSSYNSPLHF.

The rearrangement links TRBV9 to TRBJ2-1; 7 nucleotides match TRBD2. Germline CDR1 reads SGDLS; CDR2 reads YYNGEE. CDR3 size: 17 residues. The J segment lost 0 bases and the V segment lost 4 bases, leaving 10 bases of the junction unmatched. CDR3: CASSPLSGNPSYNEQFF. CDR3 nucleotides: TGTGCCAGCAGCCCCCTCAGCGGGAACCCCTCCTACAATGAGCAGTTCTTC.

This rearrangement joins TRBV7-9 to TRBJ2-5, with 12 bases matching TRBD2. V lost 1 base to trimming and J lost 4 bases; unmatched junction nucleotides: 1. The CDR3 is 15 amino acids. The germline gives CDR1 SEHNR, CDR2 FQNEAQ (reference sequence). CDR3 residues: CASSLVTSGGETQYF. CDR3 DNA sequence: TGTGCCAGCAGCTTAGTGACTAGCGGGGGAGAGACCCAGTACTTC. Looking up the rest from reference TRBV7-9 and TRBJ2-5 gives the full variable domain: DTGVSQNPRHKITKRGQNVTFRCDPISEHNRLYWYRQTLGQGPEFLTYFQNEAQLEKSRLLSDRFSAERPKGSFSTLEIQRTEQGDSAMYLCASSLVTSGGETQYFGPGTRLLVL.

The genes are TRBV4-1 and TRBJ1-1; 8 nucleotides agree with TRBD1. The CDR3 loop spans 13 amino acids. V was clipped by 1 base and J by 5 bases; unmatched bases: 0. CDR1 MGHRA and CDR2 YSYEKL come from the germline V gene. In DNA form, the CDR3 reads TGCGCCAGCAGCCAAGGGACAGGGACTGAAGCTTTCTTT. Translation gives CASSQGTGTEAFF.

V and J are TRBV5-5 and TRBJ1-4; D is perhaps TRBD1 (5 bases). V lost 4 bases and J 8 bases, leaving 21 bases between the germline ends. The CDR3 runs to 16 residues. From germline, CDR1 is SGHKS and CDR2 YYEKEE (reference sequence). This CDR3 is CASSLGTAGIGEKLFF. CDR3 coding DNA: TGTGCCAGCAGCCTGGGCACGGCAGGGATCGGGGAAAAACTGTTTTTT. The complete variable domain, with remaining parts taken from reference TRBV5-5 and TRBJ1-4, reads DAGVTQSPTHLIKTRGQQVTLRCSPISGHKSVSWYQQVLGQGPQFIFQYYEKEERGRGNFPDRFSARQFPNYSSELNVNALLLGDSALYLCASSLGTAGIGEKLFFGSGTQLSVL.

The chain recombines TRBV12-5 with TRBJ2-3, with D possibly matching TRBD1 (5 bases). Germline CDR1 is LGHNT and CDR2 is FRNRAP. The CDR3 runs 17 residues. V lost 4 bases to trimming and J lost 2 bases, with 19 bases between them. CDR3 nucleotides: TGTGCTAGTGGTTCGACCCCCGATGGGGCGGACACAGATACGCAGTATTTT. It is translated as CASGSTPDGADTDTQYF.

The V gene is TRBV5-8, the J gene TRBJ2-2; 9 nucleotides agree with TRBD2. CDR1 and CDR2 (germline): SGHTS, YDEGEE. The CDR3 loop spans 16 amino acids. Unmatched junction bases numbered 3, after V lost 3 bases and J lost 0 bases. CDR3 in DNA: TGTGCCAGCAGCTCAGGACTAGCGTCGAACACCGGGGAGCTGTTTTTT. Its translation is CASSSGLASNTGELFF.

This chain uses TRBV24-1 with TRBJ2-3; 9 nucleotides line up with TRBD2. Germline assignment: CDR1 KGHDR and CDR2 SFDVKD. This CDR3 is 15 amino acids long. Trimming cost V 4 bases and J 7 bases; bases outside gene matches: 8. The CDR3 DNA is TGTGCCACCAGTGACCCCACGGGACTAGCCTATACGCAGTATTTT. Residues: CATSDPTGLAYTQYF.

The rearrangement links TRBV29-1 to TRBJ1-1, with unresolved D. The CDR3 extends over 12 amino acids. Germline values: CDR1 SQVTM, CDR2 ANQGSEA. V was clipped by 4 bases and J by 4 bases, with 10 bases between them. The CDR3 sequence: CSVVVSGTEAFF. The DNA of the CDR3 is TGCAGCGTTGTAGTATCGGGCACTGAAGCTTTCTTT.

The V call is TRBV6-6, the J call TRBJ1-1; maybe TRBD1 (6 bases). The CDR3 length is 15 residues. CDR1 is MNHNY, CDR2 SVGAGI, per germline (reference sequence). V shed 5 bases and J shed 2 bases, with 15 bases lying between them. CDR3 loop: CASSPPGVLNTEAFF. The CDR3 DNA sequence: TGTGCCAGCAGTCCCCCAGGGGTCCTAAACACTGAAGCTTTCTTT.

V gene TRBV7-9 combines with J gene TRBJ2-2; 8 bases fit TRBD2. From germline, CDR1 is SEHNR and CDR2 FQNEAQ (reference sequence). The CDR3 covers 16 residues. The ends lost 1 base at V and 4 bases at J; junction bases unmatched: 5. CDR3 nucleotide sequence: TGTGCCAGCAGCTTAGTAGGGACTAGAGGCACCGGGGAGCTGTTTTTT. This sequence encodes CASSLVGTRGTGELFF.

V is TRBV3-1 (or the pseudogene TRBV3-2) and J is TRBJ1-1; D possibly corresponds to TRBD1 (5 bases). The germline V gene has CDR1 LGHDT and CDR2 YNNKEL (reference sequence). The CDR3 extends over 15 amino acids. The V gene lost 3 bases and the J gene lost 1 base, with 12 bases spanning the gap. CDR3 protein: CASSHPGRSNTEAFF. The CDR3 DNA follows: TGTGCCAGCAGCCATCCAGGGCGATCGAACACTGAAGCTTTCTTT.

The rearrangement uses TRBV19 and TRBJ1-5; 7 positions agree with TRBD1. CDR1 is LNHDA, CDR2 SQIVND, per germline (reference sequence). This CDR3 spans 13 amino acids. The V segment lost 10 bases and the J segment 6 bases; nucleotides outside the gene matches: 9. The CDR3 nucleotides are TGTGCCACTCAAAACAGGGGTGGTCAGCCCCAGCATTTT. Translating it yields CATQNRGGQPQHF.

The CDR3 spells CASGWGGGRQETQYF. Written as DNA, the CDR3 is TGTGCCAGCGGGTGGGGAGGGGGACGCCAAGAGACCCAGTACTTC. The rearrangement uses TRBV2 and TRBJ2-5, with D perhaps matching TRBD2 (7 bases). The CDR3 has 15 residues. The germline V gene has CDR1 SNHLY and CDR2 FYNNEI. V lost 8 bases, J lost 1 base, and 17 bases lay in between.

The J gene is TRBJ1-2, the V gene TRBV7-2, with TRBD1 matching over 8 bases. This CDR3 region has 15 residues. The V segment lost 4 bases and the J segment 1 base; nucleotides outside the gene matches: 5. In germline, CDR1 is SGHTA, CDR2 FQGNSA. Written as DNA, the CDR3 is TGTGCCAGCAGCTACGGGACAGGAGATAACTATGGCTACACCTTC. Amino acids: CASSYGTGDNYGYTF.

J is TRBJ1-2 and V is TRBV28; D not resolved. Germline V gene data show CDR1 as MDHEN and CDR2 as SYDVKM. Trimming removed 7 bases from V and 4 bases from J, with 13 bases in between. This CDR3 is built from 13 residues. The DNA for the CDR3 is TGTGCCAGCACCCTGGCGGGGATCTATGGCTACACCTTC. It codes for CASTLAGIYGYTF.

The V call is TRBV5-1, the J call TRBJ1-3, with 7 bases matching TRBD1. Germline V CDR1 and CDR2: SGHRS, YFSETQ. The length of the CDR3 is 15 residues. Losses at the gene ends were 4 bases for V and 2 bases for J; bases not matched to a gene: 6. CDR3 protein: CASSTTGTAGNTIYF. In nucleotides, the CDR3 is TGCGCCAGCAGCACTACAGGGACAGCTGGAAACACCATATATTTT.

This chain's CDR3 is CASSSAGLRQETQYF. The CDR3 DNA follows: TGTGCCAGCAGTTCAGCGGGACTGCGCCAAGAGACCCAGTACTTC. V gene TRBV28 combines with J gene TRBJ2-5; 7 bases agree with TRBD2. This CDR3 has 15 amino acids. The ends lost 4 bases at V and 1 base at J; junction bases unmatched: 6. Per the germline V gene, CDR1 is MDHEN and CDR2 is SYDVKM.

V gene TRBV3-1 (or the pseudogene TRBV3-2) combines with J gene TRBJ1-5; D gene ambiguous. Trimming cost V 0 bases and J 7 bases, with 13 bases left between them. The germline V gene encodes CDR1 LGHDT and CDR2 YNNKEL (reference sequence). This CDR3 has 15 amino acids. The CDR3 coding sequence is TGTGCCAGCAGCCAAGATGGAGGATCAGACCAGCCCCAGCATTTT. It yields the protein CASSQDGGSDQPQHF.

The chain couples TRBV2 to TRBJ1-1, with D possibly TRBD1 on 5 matching bases. The CDR3 length is 14 residues. Germline V gene data show CDR1 as SNHLY and CDR2 as FYNNEI. V gave up 7 bases and J gave up 1 base, with 13 bases separating them. The CDR3 DNA sequence: TGTGCCAGCAAGGCATGGAGGGGGAACACTGAAGCTTTCTTT. Translating gives CASKAWRGNTEAFF.

The chain has TRBV25-1 and TRBJ1-1, with D possibly being TRBD1 (6 bases). This CDR3 has 12 amino acids. The V end lost 4 bases, the J end lost 6 bases, and 9 bases lay between the germline ends. CDR1 is MGHDK, CDR2 SYGVNS, per germline. CDR3 nucleotide sequence: TGTGCCAGCAGTGCAGGGGACCCTGAAGCTTTCTTT. Its protein is CASSAGDPEAFF.

This clone appeared a few times. CDR3 amino acids: CASSPGQGVYGYTF. CDR3 coding DNA: TGCGCCAGCAGTCCGGGACAGGGGGTCTATGGCTACACCTTC. The chain uses TRBV5-1 and TRBJ1-2; 11 bases are a match to TRBD1. The CDR3 has 14 amino acids. Looked up from germline, CDR1 is SGHRS and CDR2 is YFSETQ. V was pared by 5 bases and J by 4 bases, with 4 bases of the junction left unmatched.

V and J are TRBV18 and TRBJ2-2, with TRBD1 as a possible D gene (6 bases). This CDR3 has 15 amino acids. The V gene's germline CDR1 is KGHSH and CDR2 LQKENI. V dropped 6 bases and J dropped 5 bases, with 16 bases sitting between them. The CDR3: CASSLLGTLTGELFF. The CDR3 DNA reads TGTGCCAGCTCGCTTCTCGGGACACTTACCGGGGAGCTGTTTTTT.

The chain combines TRBV6-5 with TRBJ1-6; D is unclear. CDR1 is MNHEY, CDR2 SVGAGI, per germline. CDR3 size: 12 residues. The V gene lost 2 bases and the J gene lost 14 bases, with 10 bases spanning the gap. In nucleotides, the CDR3 is TGTGCCAGCAGTTACGGGAGTGGAGCCCTCCACTTT. Translation gives CASSYGSGALHF.

The genes are TRBV19 and TRBJ1-1; TRBD1 might be the D (6 bases). The CDR3 has 15 amino acids. V lost 5 bases to trimming and J lost 1 base, with 14 bases between them. Germline V gene sequence: CDR1 LNHDA, CDR2 SQIVND (reference sequence). As DNA, the CDR3 is TGTGCCAGTAGTCAGAGACAGGCGAGGAACACTGAAGCTTTCTTT. Translated, it gives CASSQRQARNTEAFF.